This T cell receptor beta chain appears in the sequencing data of a study of early T cells in non-severe SARS-CoV-2 infection. Trimming cost V 3 bases and J 5 bases, with 11 bases left between them. The CDR3 runs 13 residues. MiXCR, applied by TCRdb to the 5' RACE reads, yields one record per CDR3 protein. The table has fewer than 85,000 distinct CDR3 sequences, around 14% seen once; the top ten hold roughly 6%. The TCR originated in an adult who was a healthcare worker with PCR-confirmed SARS-CoV-2 infection or an uninfected control (not recorded which). Material for sequencing was whole blood. The genes are TRBV12-3 or TRBV12-4 and TRBJ2-7; D is possibly TRBD1 or TRBD2 (5 bases each). CDR3 DNA: TGTGCCAGCAGTTTCCACGGGGCCCACGAGCAGTACTTC. Translating gives CASSFHGAHEQYF.